This TCR beta chain appears in the sequencing data of a study of blood T cell repertoires in COVID-19. Study background: Sites in the United States, Italy and Spain provided acute and convalescent COVID-19 samples.

Clinical histories supplied by participants themselves formed the basis of cohort assignment. Trimming removed 0 bases from V and 3 bases from J, with 7 bases in between. The CDR3 is made up of 14 amino acids. Germline V gene data show CDR1 as MGHDK and CDR2 as SYGVNS. Clones were read by immunoSEQ multiplex PCR, and TCRdb kept only the in-frame ones, dropping some. The sample contains about 140,000 clones, roughly 84% of which appear only once. Input material: PBMCs or T cells enriched from blood (not recorded which). The chain couples TRBV25-1 to TRBJ2-3; unclear D gene. The sequence derives from a man between 70 and 80 years old who had been exposed to COVID-19. This CDR3 reads CASSEYDKTDTQYF. In nucleotides, the CDR3 is TGTGCCAGCAGTGAATACGACAAAACAGATACGCAGTATTTT.